The T cell receptor (beta chain) described here comes from a study of low-dose radiotherapy and immunotherapy resistance in tumors. Trimming pared 8 bases from V and 7 bases from J, leaving 10 bases between. This CDR3 has 11 residues. The time point: before trial treatment. A constant-region primer paired with the V-primer adapter amplified TCRs over approximately 20 PCR cycles. In TCRdb, the reads were re-called with MiXCR into one record per CDR3 protein. Here the sample spans some 45,000 distinct CDR3 sequences, approximately 12% being singletons. The sequence derives from a female donor with ovarian cancer. Sequencing used PBMCs, obtained before treatment. The genes are TRBV12-3 or TRBV12-4 and TRBJ2-3; tentatively, D is TRBD1 (5 bases). The CDR3 loop is CASGPDNTQYF. The CDR3 DNA reads as TGTGCCAGCGGCCCGGACAATACGCAGTATTTT.